This T cell receptor (beta chain) was recovered during a study of early T cells in non-severe SARS-CoV-2 infection. Study summary: Chains were not paired, and sequencing was done on bulk RNA from unsorted whole blood.

Only a few counts were recorded for this clonotype. Its antigen is unidentified. General study results and limits: There was a bias toward anti-spike CD8 responses in VDJdb matching, which missed private and CD4 specificities.

Unique molecular identifiers tagged individual cDNA molecules. TCRdb itself ran the 5' RACE reads through MiXCR, one entry per CDR3 protein. The top ten hold about 3.8% of the sample, which has fewer than 120,000 distinct CDR3 sequences, 10% to 15% seen once. The specimen was whole blood, collected at baseline. The sequence was collected from an adult who was a healthcare worker with PCR-confirmed SARS-CoV-2 infection or an uninfected control (not recorded which).

Here the CDR3 DNA reads TGTGCCAGCAGCTTACGGTCAAGGGACGGTGGAAACACCATATATTTT. It codes for CASSLRSRDGGNTIYF. The J gene is TRBJ1-3, the V gene TRBV7-8, with a tentative D call TRBD1 (5 bases). Germline loops: CDR1 SGHVS, CDR2 FQNEAQ. This CDR3 has 16 residues. Trimming cost V 2 bases and J 3 bases, with 14 bases left between them.